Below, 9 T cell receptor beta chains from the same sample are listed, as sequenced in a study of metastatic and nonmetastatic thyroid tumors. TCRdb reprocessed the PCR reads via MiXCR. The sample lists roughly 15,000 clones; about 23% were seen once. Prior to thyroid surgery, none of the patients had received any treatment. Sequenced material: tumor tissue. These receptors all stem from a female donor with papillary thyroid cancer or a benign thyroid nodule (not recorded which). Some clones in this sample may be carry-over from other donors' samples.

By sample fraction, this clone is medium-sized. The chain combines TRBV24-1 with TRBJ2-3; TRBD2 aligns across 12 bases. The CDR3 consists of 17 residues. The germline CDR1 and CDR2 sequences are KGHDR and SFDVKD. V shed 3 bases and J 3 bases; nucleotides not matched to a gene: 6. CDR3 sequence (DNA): TGTGCCACCAGTGATCCGACTAGCGGGGGTTGGACAGATACGCAGTATTTT. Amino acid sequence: CATSDPTSGGWTDTQYF.

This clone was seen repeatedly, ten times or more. The CDR3 DNA sequence: TGTGCCAGCTCGGGACAGGGTGACAATCAGCCCCAGCATTTT. This codes for CASSGQGDNQPQHF. The chain recombines TRBV2 with TRBJ1-5; 9 bases line up with TRBD1. The CDR3 runs to 14 residues. With 8 bases clipped from V and 3 bases from J, the junction kept 5 bases outside the gene matches. Per germline, CDR1 SNHLY and CDR2 FYNNEI.

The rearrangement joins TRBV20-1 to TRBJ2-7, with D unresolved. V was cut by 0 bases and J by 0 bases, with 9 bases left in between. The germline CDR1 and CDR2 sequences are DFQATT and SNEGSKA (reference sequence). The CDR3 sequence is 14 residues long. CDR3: CSARDIPSSYEQYF. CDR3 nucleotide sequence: TGCAGTGCTAGAGATATCCCGAGCTCCTACGAGCAGTACTTC.

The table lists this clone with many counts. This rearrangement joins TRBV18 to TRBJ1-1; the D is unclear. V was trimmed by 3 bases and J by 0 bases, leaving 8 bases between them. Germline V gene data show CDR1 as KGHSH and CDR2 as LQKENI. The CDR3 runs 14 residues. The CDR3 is CASSPARMNTEAFF. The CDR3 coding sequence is TGTGCCAGCTCACCGGCTCGCATGAACACTGAAGCTTTCTTT.

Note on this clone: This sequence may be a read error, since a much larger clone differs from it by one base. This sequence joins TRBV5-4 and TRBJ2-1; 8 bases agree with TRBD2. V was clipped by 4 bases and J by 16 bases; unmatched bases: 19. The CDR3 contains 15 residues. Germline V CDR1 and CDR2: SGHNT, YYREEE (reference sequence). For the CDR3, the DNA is TGTGCCAGCAGCGCAGCGGGAGACTCCTACAATGGGCATTTCTTC. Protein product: CASSAAGDSYNGHFF.

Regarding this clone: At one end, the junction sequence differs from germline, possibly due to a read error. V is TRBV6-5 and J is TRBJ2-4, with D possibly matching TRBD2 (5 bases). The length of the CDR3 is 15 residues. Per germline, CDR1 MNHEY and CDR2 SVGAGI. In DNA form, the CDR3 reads TGTGCCAGCATTTACCGTAGAGGGTGCCAAAACATTCGGTACTTC. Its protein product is CASIYRRGCQNIRYF.

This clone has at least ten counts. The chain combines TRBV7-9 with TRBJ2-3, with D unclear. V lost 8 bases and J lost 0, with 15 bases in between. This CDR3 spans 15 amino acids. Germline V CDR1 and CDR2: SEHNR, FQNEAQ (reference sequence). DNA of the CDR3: TGTGCCAGCCCTCCACAAACAAGTAGCACAGATACGCAGTATTTT. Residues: CASPPQTSSTDTQYF.

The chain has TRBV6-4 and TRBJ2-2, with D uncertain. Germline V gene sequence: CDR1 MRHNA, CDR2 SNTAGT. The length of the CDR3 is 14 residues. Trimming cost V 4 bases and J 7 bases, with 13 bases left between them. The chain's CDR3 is CASSASVEVGELFF. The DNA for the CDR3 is TGTGCCAGCAGTGCGTCGGTAGAGGTCGGGGAGCTGTTTTTT.

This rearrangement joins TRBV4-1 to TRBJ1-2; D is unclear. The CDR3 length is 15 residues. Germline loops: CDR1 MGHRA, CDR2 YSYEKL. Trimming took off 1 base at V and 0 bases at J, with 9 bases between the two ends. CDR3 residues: CASSQGVPTNYGYTF. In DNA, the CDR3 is TGCGCCAGCAGCCAAGGAGTACCGACTAACTATGGCTACACCTTC.